This TCR beta chain emerged from a study of regulatory T cells in long-lasting Graves disease. Building the TCR beta libraries relied on iRepertoire HTBI primers, and CDR3 regions underwent Arm-PCR. TCRdb independently ran MiXCR on the multiplex PCR reads; one entry per CDR3 protein. The sample includes about 560,000 distinct CDR3 sequences, about 16% of them seen just once. The sample holds a few counts of this clonotype. Its antigen remains unknown. V lost 2 bases to trimming and J lost 9 bases, with 14 bases between them. The CDR3 contains 14 residues. Germline V gene sequence: CDR1 MNHNS, CDR2 SASEGT. General study results and limits: Thyroid tissue was not studied; only peripheral blood was. Persistent Graves' cases showed lower TCR diversity than newly diagnosed cases. Newly diagnosed disease favored TRBV20-1 and TRBJ2-1 over persistent disease.

Described time point: newly diagnosed GD, antithyroid drugs for less than 3 months. Making the TCR library involved RNA that had been extracted from PBMCs. It was American Thyroid Association guidelines that determined Graves' disease diagnosis. These data are also associated with another study on T cells in Graves' hyperthyroidism and ophthalmopathy.

The input for sequencing was peripheral blood mononuclear cells (PBMCs), taken at new diagnosis, from a patient treated with antithyroid drugs. The receptor was isolated from a man aged 18 to 35 with Graves disease. The V call is TRBV6-1, the J call TRBJ2-1, with D perhaps matching TRBD2 (6 bases). The CDR3 region has the DNA TGTGCCAGCAGTGAACCTTGGGTGCGGGGTGAGCAGTTCTTC. Protein sequence: CASSEPWVRGEQFF.